These 25 T cell receptor beta chains share one sample of origin, sequenced in a study of CD8+ T cells in alopecia areata. Treatment meaning: oral pan-JAK inhibitor, 5-10 mg twice daily. Isolated RNA was reverse transcribed into cDNA used as the sequencing template. The repertoire was sequenced with immunoSEQ multiplex PCR; TCRdb's copy has only in-frame clones and lacks some. The sample has approximately 200,000 clones, about three fifths seen once. The sample in question was CD4+ T cells sorted from blood, obtained at week 4, from a patient treated with tofacitinib. These receptors all stem from a human donor with alopecia areata.

The V gene is TRBV5-4, the J gene TRBJ2-3; a weak D match, TRBD2 (6 bases). CDR1 is SGHNT, CDR2 YYREEE, per germline (reference sequence). CDR3 length: 14 residues. V was trimmed by 1 base and J by 1 base, leaving 7 bases between them. The DNA for the CDR3 is TGTGCCAGCAGCTTGTGGGAGGGCACAGATACGCAGTATTTT. Its translation: CASSLWEGTDTQYF.

This clone was recorded once. J is TRBJ2-5 and V is TRBV28, with D uncertain. The CDR3 extends over 12 amino acids. Trimming left V 6 bases short and J 1 base short, with 6 bases between. The germline V gene has CDR1 MDHEN and CDR2 SYDVKM. The CDR3 region is CASRPSQETQYF. CDR3 nucleotides: TGTGCCAGCAGGCCTTCCCAAGAGACCCAGTACTTC.

The chain uses TRBV29-1 and TRBJ2-5; D is uncertain. The V end was cut by 4 bases, the J end by 4 bases, with 13 bases between. The CDR3 extends over 13 amino acids. The germline CDR1 and CDR2 sequences are SQVTM and ANQGSEA. Here the CDR3 reads CSVGSRLGETQYF. The CDR3 nucleotides read TGCAGCGTTGGGTCCAGGTTAGGAGAGACCCAGTACTTC.

The chain joins TRBV9 to TRBJ1-2; TRBD1 matches 10 bases. V trimming: 0 bases; J trimming: 8 bases; junction bases outside the gene matches: 7. Germline CDR1 SGDLS, CDR2 YYNGEE. The CDR3 is 15 amino acids. The CDR3 nucleotides are TGTGCCAGCAGCGTAGGCCTCGGGACAGGGGTCGGCTACACCTTC. Protein: CASSVGLGTGVGYTF. Looking up the rest from reference TRBV9 and TRBJ1-2 gives the full variable domain: DSGVTQTPKHLITATGQRVTLRCSPRSGDLSVYWYQQSLDQGLQFLIQYYNGEERAKGNILERFSAQQFPDLHSELNLSSLELGDSALYFCASSVGLGTGVGYTFGSGTRLTVV.

The chain joins TRBV28 to TRBJ2-7; D may match TRBD1 or TRBD2 (5 bases each). V lost 6 bases and J 9 bases, leaving 24 bases between the germline ends. The CDR3 is 15 residues long. The germline CDR1 and CDR2 sequences are MDHEN and SYDVKM. The CDR3 region is CASRSQGGGPLGQYF. The CDR3 nucleotides read TGTGCCAGCAGATCCCAGGGCGGCGGCCCACTAGGGCAGTACTTC.

The CDR3: CASRPAQSTDTQYF. DNA for the CDR3: TGTGCCAGCAGACCTGCCCAGAGCACAGATACGCAGTATTTT. The chain links TRBV6-6 to TRBJ2-3, with D unclear. V was cut by 6 bases and J by 0 bases, with 10 bases left in between. Germline V CDR1 and CDR2: MNHNY, SVGAGI (reference sequence). The CDR3 length is 14 residues.

CDR3 loop: CASSQETAYTGELFF. The CDR3 bases are TGCGCCAGCAGCCAAGAAACAGCTTACACCGGGGAGCTGTTTTTT. The genes are TRBV4-1 and TRBJ2-2; D is uncertain. V lost 0 bases to trimming and J lost 3 bases, with 8 bases between them. Germline V lookup: CDR1 MGHRA, CDR2 YSYEKL. The CDR3 loop spans 15 amino acids.

The genes are TRBV25-1 and TRBJ2-5; TRBD1 agrees at 7 bases. The junction had 4 bases not matched to a gene; V was cut back by 2 bases and J by 4 bases. CDR1 and CDR2 from the germline V gene are MGHDK and SYGVNS. CDR3 length: 14 amino acids. The CDR3 sequence: CASSEPNRGETQYF. Written as DNA, the CDR3 is TGTGCCAGCAGTGAACCAAACAGGGGAGAGACCCAGTACTTC.

This chain links TRBV11-2 with TRBJ2-7, with D uncertain. The germline CDR1 and CDR2 sequences are SGHAT and FQNNGV. The CDR3 runs 13 residues. Deletions cut 2 bases from V and 3 bases from J, with 8 bases between. The CDR3 DNA reads TGTGCCAGCAGCTTAATGGGCCTCTACGAGCAGTACTTC. Its protein product is CASSLMGLYEQYF.

The CDR3 reads CASSPSGTRTDTQYF. The CDR3 coding sequence is TGTGCCAGCAGTCCATCAGGGACTCGCACAGATACGCAGTATTTT. The chain carries TRBV28 and TRBJ2-3; possible D gene TRBD2, 6 bases. V dropped 5 bases and J dropped 1 base, with 13 bases sitting between them. Germline CDR1 reads MDHEN; CDR2 reads SYDVKM. The CDR3 sequence is 15 residues long. Complete variable domain (other parts from reference TRBV28 and TRBJ2-3): DVKVTQSSRYLVKRTGEKVFLECVQDMDHENMFWYRQDPGLGLRLIYFSYDVKMKEKGDIPEGYSVSREKKERFSLILESASTNQTSMYLCASSPSGTRTDTQYFGPGTRLTVL.

This clone occurred once. CDR3 in amino acids: CASSGMNSPLHF. The DNA for the CDR3 is TGTGCCAGCAGTGGGATGAATTCACCCCTCCACTTT. The rearrangement joins TRBV2 to TRBJ1-6; D not certain. This CDR3 is 12 amino acids long. CDR1 is SNHLY, CDR2 FYNNEI, per germline. The V end lost 4 bases, the J end lost 7 bases, and 5 bases lay between the germline ends.

This clone was seen more than once but under ten times. The chain is built from TRBV30 and TRBJ1-1, with 7 bases aligning to TRBD1. V gave up 3 bases and J gave up 1 base; unmatched junction bases: 5. In germline, CDR1 is GTSNPN, CDR2 SVGIG (reference sequence). This CDR3 region has 14 residues. Here the CDR3 DNA reads TGTGCCTGGAGGCGACAGGGATGGAACACTGAAGCTTTCTTT. Residues: CAWRRQGWNTEAFF.

The genes are TRBV5-1 and TRBJ2-7; 9 bases line up with TRBD1. CDR1 and CDR2 (germline): SGHRS, YFSETQ. V was pared by 2 bases and J by 6 bases, with 6 bases of the junction left unmatched. The CDR3 contains 14 residues. CDR3 residues: CASSLQGAAVEQYF. Written as DNA, the CDR3 is TGCGCCAGCAGCTTACAGGGGGCTGCCGTCGAGCAGTACTTC.

The rearrangement joins TRBV7-2 to TRBJ2-3; tentative D call: TRBD2 (5 bases). The germline V gene encodes CDR1 SGHTA and CDR2 FQGNSA. Trimming took off 4 bases at V and 1 base at J, with 12 bases between the two ends. There are 15 residues in the CDR3. The CDR3, as DNA: TGTGCCAGCAGCTCCCAAGCGGACGGCACAGATACGCAGTATTTT. Residues: CASSSQADGTDTQYF.

Regarding this clone: At the DNA level, this CDR3 is encoded by other sequences in the same sample as well. The CDR3 spells CSARNTEAFF. Here the CDR3 DNA reads TGCAGTGCTCGAAACACTGAAGCTTTCTTT. The gene calls are TRBV20-1 and TRBJ1-1; D remains ambiguous. In germline, CDR1 is DFQATT, CDR2 SNEGSKA (reference sequence). CDR3 length: 10 residues. V lost 5 bases and J lost 2, with 3 bases in between.

The rearrangement uses TRBV27 and TRBJ2-7; D tentatively reads TRBD1 or TRBD2 (6 bases each). The CDR3 runs to 14 residues. Germline V gene lookup returns CDR1 MNHEY and CDR2 SMNVEV (reference sequence). V was clipped by 6 bases and J by 5 bases, with 17 bases between them. The CDR3 DNA reads TGTGCCAGCAGAAGACTCGCTCGGGGGCACGAGCAGTACTTC. This encodes CASRRLARGHEQYF.

The DNA of the CDR3 is TGCGCCAGCAGCCAAGAACGCAGCAACACCGGGGAGCTGTTTTTT. It is translated as CASSQERSNTGELFF. This chain links TRBV4-3 with TRBJ2-2; D remains ambiguous. This CDR3 spans 15 amino acids. CDR1 is LGHNA and CDR2 is YSLEER in the germline V gene. V dropped 0 bases and J dropped 2 bases, with 7 bases sitting between them.

The chain combines TRBV14 with TRBJ2-3, with TRBD2 matching 12 bases. CDR1 is SGHDN and CDR2 is FVKESK in the germline V gene. This CDR3 is built from 16 residues. The V segment lost 6 bases and the J segment 2 bases; nucleotides outside the gene matches: 6. The CDR3 loop is CASRPTSGGPTDTQYF. The CDR3 bases are TGTGCCAGCAGACCGACTAGCGGGGGACCCACAGATACGCAGTATTTT.

This clone has just a few counts. The chain joins TRBV7-9 to TRBJ2-4; the match to TRBD2 covers 13 bases. The trim removed 2 bases at V and 5 bases at J, leaving 3 bases unmatched. Germline V gives CDR1 SEHNR, CDR2 FQNEAQ (reference sequence). This CDR3 region has 16 residues. CDR3 residues: CASSLPTSGGQNIQYF. CDR3 DNA: TGTGCCAGCAGCTTACCGACTAGCGGGGGGCAAAACATTCAGTACTTC.

Only a few counts were recorded for this clone. This rearrangement joins TRBV29-1 to TRBJ1-1, with D perhaps TRBD1 (6 bases). The germline V gene encodes CDR1 SQVTM and CDR2 ANQGSEA. Trimming pared 6 bases from V and 11 bases from J, leaving 16 bases between. There are 11 residues in the CDR3. Here the CDR3 DNA reads TGCAGCGTCCGGCAGGGGATCTGGGCTTTCTTT. It codes for CSVRQGIWAFF.

This sequence joins TRBV30 and TRBJ2-5; maybe TRBD2 (5 bases). CDR3 length: 13 residues. Germline V gene lookup returns CDR1 GTSNPN and CDR2 SVGIG (reference sequence). Trimming shortened V by 3 bases and J by 2 bases, and 10 bases separated the two germline ends. Written as DNA, the CDR3 is TGTGCCTGGAGGAGGCGGACTCAAGAGACCCAGTACTTC. Residues: CAWRRRTQETQYF.

The chain uses TRBV29-1 and TRBJ1-6; a weak D match, TRBD1 (5 bases). V gave up 4 bases and J gave up 8 bases, with 15 bases separating them. Germline V lookup: CDR1 SQVTM, CDR2 ANQGSEA. The CDR3 sequence is 14 residues long. In nucleotides, the CDR3 is TGCAGCGTTGCCCGGGGCACCAGCTATTCACCCCTCCACTTT. Protein product: CSVARGTSYSPLHF.

This rearrangement joins TRBV5-1 to TRBJ2-4, with D perhaps given as TRBD1 or TRBD2 (6 bases each). The V end lost 0 bases, the J end lost 15 bases, and 22 bases lay between the germline ends. CDR1 is SGHRS and CDR2 is YFSETQ in the germline V gene. The CDR3 has 15 residues. This CDR3 reads CASSLEIGATGRMYF. The CDR3 bases are TGCGCCAGCAGCTTGGAAATTGGGGCAACAGGGAGGATGTACTTC.

The CDR3 spells CAWRNKGNQPQHF. In nucleotides, the CDR3 is TGTGCCTGGAGGAACAAGGGAAATCAGCCCCAGCATTTT. The gene calls are TRBV30 and TRBJ1-5; D is unclear. V lost 3 bases and J 4 bases, leaving 10 bases between the germline ends. This CDR3 is 13 amino acids long. From germline, CDR1 is GTSNPN and CDR2 SVGIG (reference sequence).

This clone showed up just a few times. The rearrangement uses TRBV10-3 and TRBJ1-5; possibly TRBD1 for D (5 bases). This CDR3 comprises 13 residues. Germline lookup yields CDR1 ENHRY and CDR2 SYGVKD. Trimming cost V 4 bases and J 2 bases, with 6 bases left between them. The CDR3 reads CAISVGGNQPQHF. DNA of the CDR3: TGTGCCATCAGTGTGGGGGGCAATCAGCCCCAGCATTTT.